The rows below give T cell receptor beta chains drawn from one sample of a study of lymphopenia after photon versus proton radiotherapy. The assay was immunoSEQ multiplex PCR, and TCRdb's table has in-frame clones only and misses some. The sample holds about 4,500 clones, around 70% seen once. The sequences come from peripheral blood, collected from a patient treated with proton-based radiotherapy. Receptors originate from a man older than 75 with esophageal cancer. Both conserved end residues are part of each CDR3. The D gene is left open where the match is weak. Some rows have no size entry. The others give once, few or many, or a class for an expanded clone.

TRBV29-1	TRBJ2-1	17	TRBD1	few	CSVEGRTGSLGYNEQFF	TGCAGCGTTGAAGGCAGGACAGGTAGCCTCGGGTACAATGAGCAGTTCTTC
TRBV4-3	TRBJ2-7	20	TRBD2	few	CASSLARPSFGGGVTYEQYF	TGCGCCAGCAGCCTCGCCCGGCCTTCATTTGGCGGGGGAGTCACCTACGAGCAGTACTTC
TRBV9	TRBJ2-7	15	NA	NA	CASSVERQGDYEQYF	TGTGCCAGCAGCGTAGAGCGGCAGGGTGACTACGAGCAGTACTTC
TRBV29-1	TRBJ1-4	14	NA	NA	CSVGPGTSREKLFF	TGCAGCGTCGGACCCGGGACCTCTAGGGAAAAACTGTTTTTT
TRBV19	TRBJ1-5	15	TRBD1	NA	CASSKGQVGGQPQHF	TGTGCCAGTAGTAAAGGACAGGTCGGAGGACAGCCCCAGCATTTT
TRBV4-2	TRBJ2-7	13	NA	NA	CASSQGELYEQYF	TGTGCCAGCAGCCAAGGGGAGCTCTACGAGCAGTACTTC
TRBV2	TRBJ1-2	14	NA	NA	CASRTAGGNYGYTF	TGTGCCAGCAGGACCGCGGGGGGGAACTATGGCTACACCTTC
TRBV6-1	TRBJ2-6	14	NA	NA	CASSPNSGANVLTF	TGTGCCAGCAGTCCCAACTCTGGGGCCAACGTCCTGACTTTC
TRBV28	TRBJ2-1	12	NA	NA	CASSFRRDEQFF	TGTGCCAGCAGTTTTAGGCGGGATGAGCAGTTCTTC
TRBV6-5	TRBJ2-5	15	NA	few	CASSYRLFPPETQYF	TGTGCCAGCAGTTACAGGTTGTTTCCACCAGAGACCCAGTACTTC
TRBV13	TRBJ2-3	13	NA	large	CASTFPHTDTQYF	TGTGCCAGCACCTTTCCGCACACAGATACGCAGTATTTT
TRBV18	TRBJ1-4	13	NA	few	CASSRSEAEKLFF	TGTGCCAGCTCACGGTCGGAGGCGGAAAAACTGTTTTTT
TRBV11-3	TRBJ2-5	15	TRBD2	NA	CASSLYSGAPETQYF	TGTGCCAGCAGCCTCTATAGCGGGGCACCGGAGACCCAGTACTTC
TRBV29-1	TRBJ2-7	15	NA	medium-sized	CSVEFRGAQDYEQYF	TGCAGCGTTGAATTCCGGGGGGCACAGGATTACGAGCAGTACTTC
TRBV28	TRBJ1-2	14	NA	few	CASTIETRYYGYTF	TGTGCCAGCACCATAGAGACCCGGTACTATGGCTACACCTTC
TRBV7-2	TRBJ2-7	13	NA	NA	CASSFQGPYEQYF	TGTGCCAGCAGCTTTCAGGGCCCCTACGAGCAGTACTTC
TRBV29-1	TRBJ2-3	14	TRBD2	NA	CSVGTSGGTDTQYF	TGCAGCGTGGGGACTAGCGGGGGGACAGATACGCAGTATTTT
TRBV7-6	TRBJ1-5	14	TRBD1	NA	CASSLERGLKPQHF	TGTGCCAGCAGTCTAGAGAGGGGGCTGAAGCCCCAGCATTTT
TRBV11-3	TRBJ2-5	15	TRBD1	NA	CASSRGQGALETQYF	TGTGCCAGCAGCCGAGGACAGGGGGCCTTGGAGACCCAGTACTTC
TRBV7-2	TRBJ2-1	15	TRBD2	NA	CASSPRTSGGALGFF	TGTGCCAGCAGCCCCCGGACTAGCGGGGGGGCCTTGGGGTTCTTC
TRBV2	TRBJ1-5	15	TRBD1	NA	CASKRGLTLNQPQHF	TGTGCCAGCAAAAGGGGGCTGACTTTGAATCAGCCCCAGCATTTT
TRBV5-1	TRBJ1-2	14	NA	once	CASRAIVQGSGYTF	TGCGCCAGCAGGGCGATCGTACAGGGTTCTGGCTACACCTTC
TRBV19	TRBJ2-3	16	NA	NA	CASSIYRLGNTDTQYF	TGTGCCAGTAGTATATATAGGTTGGGGAACACAGATACGCAGTATTTT
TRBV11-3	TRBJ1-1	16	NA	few	CASSPPGTYMNTEAFF	TGTGCCAGCAGCCCTCCCGGGACTTACATGAACACTGAAGCTTTCTTT
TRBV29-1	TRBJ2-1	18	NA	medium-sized	CSVEPLAGWDTDYNEQFF	TGCAGCGTTGAGCCCCTAGCCGGTTGGGACACAGACTACAATGAGCAGTTCTTC
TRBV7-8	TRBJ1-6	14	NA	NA	CASSSEVGISPLHF	TGTGCCAGCAGCTCAGAGGTGGGGATCTCACCCCTCCACTTT
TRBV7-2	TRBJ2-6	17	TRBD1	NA	CASIPGQGASGANVLTF	TGTGCCAGCATCCCGGGACAGGGGGCTTCGGGGGCCAACGTCCTGACTTTC
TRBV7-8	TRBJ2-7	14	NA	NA	CASSLDPGLNEQYF	TGTGCCAGCAGCTTAGATCCAGGGTTGAACGAGCAGTACTTC
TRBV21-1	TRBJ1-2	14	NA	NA	CATSCGPRFYGYTF	TGTGCCACGTCATGTGGCCCGAGGTTCTATGGCTACACCTTC
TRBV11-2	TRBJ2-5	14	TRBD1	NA	CASSPDRDQETQYF	TGTGCCAGCAGCCCCGACAGGGACCAAGAGACCCAGTACTTC
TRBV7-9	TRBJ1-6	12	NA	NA	CASSLYNSPLHF	TGTGCCAGCAGCTTATACAATTCACCCCTCCACTTT
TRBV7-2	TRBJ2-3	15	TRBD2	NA	CASSTLGGGTDTQYF	TGTGCCAGCAGCACTCTGGGGGGGGGCACAGATACGCAGTATTTT
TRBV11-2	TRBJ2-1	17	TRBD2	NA	CASSPPTSGSSYNEQFF	TGTGCCAGCAGCCCACCGACTAGCGGGAGCTCCTACAATGAGCAGTTCTTC
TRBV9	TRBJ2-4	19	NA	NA	CASSVVWAENPLAKNIQYF	TGTGCCAGCAGCGTAGTTTGGGCGGAGAACCCCCTAGCCAAAAACATTCAGTACTTC
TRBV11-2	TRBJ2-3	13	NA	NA	CASSLVLIDTQYF	TGTGCCAGCAGCTTAGTATTGATAGATACGCAGTATTTT
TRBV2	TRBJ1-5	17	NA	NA	CASSEEVRTYSNQPQHF	TGTGCCAGCAGTGAAGAGGTCAGGACCTATAGCAATCAGCCCCAGCATTTT
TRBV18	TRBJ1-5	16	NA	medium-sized	CASSRDGALVNQPQHF	TGTGCCAGCTCACGGGACGGAGCGCTCGTCAATCAGCCCCAGCATTTT
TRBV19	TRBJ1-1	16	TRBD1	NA	CASRGEDRALRTEAFF	TGTGCCAGTAGGGGGGAGGACAGGGCACTTAGAACTGAAGCTTTCTTT
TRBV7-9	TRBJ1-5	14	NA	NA	CASTMPHGDQPQHF	TGTGCCAGCACCATGCCCCACGGAGATCAGCCCCAGCATTTT
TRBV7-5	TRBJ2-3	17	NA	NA	CVRSTTSRGYLQDTQYF	TGTGTCAGAAGCACAACTTCCCGGGGATATTTGCAAGATACGCAGTATTTT
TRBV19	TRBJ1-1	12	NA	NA	CASTERNTEAFF	TGTGCCAGTACTGAGCGGAACACTGAAGCTTTCTTT
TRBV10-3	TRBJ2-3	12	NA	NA	CAMGPSTDTQYF	TGTGCCATGGGCCCTTCTACAGATACGCAGTATTTT
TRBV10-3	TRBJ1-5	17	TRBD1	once	CAISAHPADRGYQPQHF	TGTGCCATCAGTGCCCACCCTGCCGACAGGGGGTATCAGCCCCAGCATTTT
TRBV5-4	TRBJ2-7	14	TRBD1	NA	CASSSDRGGYEQYF	TGTGCCAGCAGCAGCGACAGGGGGGGCTACGAGCAGTACTTC
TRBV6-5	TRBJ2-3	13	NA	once	CASSAVAGDTQYF	TGTGCCAGCAGCGCTGTCGCCGGAGATACGCAGTATTTT
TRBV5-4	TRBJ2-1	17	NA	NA	CASRHGVSPPDHNEQFF	TGTGCCAGCAGACATGGGGTCTCCCCACCGGACCACAATGAGCAGTTCTTC
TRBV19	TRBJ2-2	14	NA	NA	CAGSRPEVTGELFF	TGTGCCGGTAGTCGGCCCGAGGTCACCGGGGAGCTGTTTTTT
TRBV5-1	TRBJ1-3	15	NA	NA	CASSLDRVTGNTIYF	TGCGCCAGCAGCTTGGACAGGGTAACTGGAAACACCATATATTTT
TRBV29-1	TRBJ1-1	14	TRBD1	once	CSVTGFFGNTEAFF	TGCAGCGTGACAGGGTTCTTCGGTAACACTGAAGCTTTCTTT
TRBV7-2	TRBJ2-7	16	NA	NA	CASSSRRTGQEVEQYF	TGTGCCAGCAGCTCCCGACGGACGGGACAAGAGGTTGAGCAGTACTTC
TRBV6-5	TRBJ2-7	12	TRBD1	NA	CATRTGSHEQYF	TGTGCCACCCGGACAGGGAGTCACGAGCAGTACTTC
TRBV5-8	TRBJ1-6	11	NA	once	CASSFRQSAHF	TGTGCCAGCAGCTTCCGACAGTCGGCCCACTTT